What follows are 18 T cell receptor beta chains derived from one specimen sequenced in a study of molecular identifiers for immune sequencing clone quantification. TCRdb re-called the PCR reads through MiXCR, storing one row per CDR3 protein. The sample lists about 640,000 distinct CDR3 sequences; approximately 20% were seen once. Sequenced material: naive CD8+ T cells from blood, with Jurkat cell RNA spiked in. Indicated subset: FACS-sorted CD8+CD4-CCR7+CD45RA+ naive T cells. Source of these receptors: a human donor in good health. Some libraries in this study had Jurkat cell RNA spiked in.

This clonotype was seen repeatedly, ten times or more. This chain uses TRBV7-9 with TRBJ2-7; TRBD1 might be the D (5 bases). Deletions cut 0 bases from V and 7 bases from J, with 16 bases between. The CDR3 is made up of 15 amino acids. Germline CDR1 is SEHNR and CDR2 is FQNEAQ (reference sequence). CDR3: CASSLAQDLPREQYF. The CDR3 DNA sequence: TGTGCCAGCAGCTTAGCACAGGACCTCCCTCGGGAGCAGTACTTC.

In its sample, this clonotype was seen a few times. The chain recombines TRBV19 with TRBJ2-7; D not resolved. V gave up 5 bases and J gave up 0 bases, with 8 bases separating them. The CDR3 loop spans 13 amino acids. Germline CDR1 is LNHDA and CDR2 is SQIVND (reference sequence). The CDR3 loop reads CASSAANSYEQYF. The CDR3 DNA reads TGTGCCAGTAGTGCGGCTAACTCCTACGAGCAGTACTTC.

The CDR3 loop is CAVETGINQPQHF. In DNA form, the CDR3 reads TGTGCCGTTGAAACAGGGATCAATCAGCCCCAGCATTTT. The chain is built from TRBV28 and TRBJ1-5; perhaps TRBD1 as D (6 bases). The V gene lost 11 bases and the J gene lost 3 bases, with 14 bases spanning the gap. CDR1 and CDR2 from the germline V gene are MDHEN and SYDVKM. The CDR3 length is 13 residues.

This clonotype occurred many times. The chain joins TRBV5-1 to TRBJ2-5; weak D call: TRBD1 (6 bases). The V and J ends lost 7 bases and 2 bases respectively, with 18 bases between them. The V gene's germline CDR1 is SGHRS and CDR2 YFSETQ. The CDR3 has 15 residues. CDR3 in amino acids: CASSQSGAVQETQYF. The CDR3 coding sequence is TGCGCCAGCTCCCAATCAGGGGCGGTACAAGAGACCCAGTACTTC.

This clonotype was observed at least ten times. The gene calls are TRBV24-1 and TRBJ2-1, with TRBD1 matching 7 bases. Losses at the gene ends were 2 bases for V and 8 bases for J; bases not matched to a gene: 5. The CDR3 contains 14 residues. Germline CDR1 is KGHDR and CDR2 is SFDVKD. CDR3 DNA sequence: TGTGCCACCAGTGATTCTGACAGGGTGGATGAGCAGTTCTTC. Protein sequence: CATSDSDRVDEQFF.

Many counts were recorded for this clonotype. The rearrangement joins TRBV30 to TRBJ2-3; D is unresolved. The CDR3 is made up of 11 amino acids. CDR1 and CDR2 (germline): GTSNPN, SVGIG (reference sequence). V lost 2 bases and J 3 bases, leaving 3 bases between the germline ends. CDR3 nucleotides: TGTGCCTGGAGTTATACAGATACGCAGTATTTT. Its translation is CAWSYTDTQYF.

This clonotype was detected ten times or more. CDR3: CASSEFFSIYEQFF. DNA of the CDR3: TGTGCCAGCAGTGAATTTTTTAGCATCTATGAGCAGTTCTTC. This chain links TRBV6-1 with TRBJ2-1; no definite D call. Trimming took off 2 bases at V and 8 bases at J, with 13 bases between the two ends. Germline loops: CDR1 MNHNS, CDR2 SASEGT. This CDR3 is built from 14 residues.

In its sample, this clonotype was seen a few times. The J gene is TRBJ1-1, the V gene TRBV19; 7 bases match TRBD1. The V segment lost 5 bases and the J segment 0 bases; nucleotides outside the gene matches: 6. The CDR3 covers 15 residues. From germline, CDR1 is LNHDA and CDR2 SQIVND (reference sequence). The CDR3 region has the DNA TGTGCCAGTAGTCTAGGGACAGTTTTGAACACTGAAGCTTTCTTT. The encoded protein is CASSLGTVLNTEAFF.

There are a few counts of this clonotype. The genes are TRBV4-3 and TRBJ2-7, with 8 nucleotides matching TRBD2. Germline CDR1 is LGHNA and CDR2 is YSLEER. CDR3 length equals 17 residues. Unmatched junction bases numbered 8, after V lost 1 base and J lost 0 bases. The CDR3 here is CASSQVSVLAGSYEQYF. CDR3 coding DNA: TGCGCCAGCAGCCAAGTCTCCGTGCTAGCGGGCTCCTACGAGCAGTACTTC.

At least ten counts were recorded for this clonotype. CDR3 sequence reads: CASQRGQGVYGYTF. The CDR3 DNA sequence: TGTGCCAGTCAGAGGGGACAGGGAGTCTATGGCTACACCTTC. This sequence joins TRBV9 and TRBJ1-2, with 9 positions matching TRBD1. Looked up from germline, CDR1 is SGDLS and CDR2 is YYNGEE. The V gene end was trimmed by 8 bases and the J gene end by 4 bases; junction bases not matched to a gene: 9. CDR3 length: 14 residues.

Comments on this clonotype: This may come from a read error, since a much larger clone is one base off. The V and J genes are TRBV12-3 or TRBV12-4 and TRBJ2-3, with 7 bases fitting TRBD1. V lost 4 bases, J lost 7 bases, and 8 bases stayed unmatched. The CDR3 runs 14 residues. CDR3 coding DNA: TGTGCCAGCAGTTCTTGGCAGGGGGTGAATACGCAGTATTTT. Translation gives CASSSWQGVNTQYF.

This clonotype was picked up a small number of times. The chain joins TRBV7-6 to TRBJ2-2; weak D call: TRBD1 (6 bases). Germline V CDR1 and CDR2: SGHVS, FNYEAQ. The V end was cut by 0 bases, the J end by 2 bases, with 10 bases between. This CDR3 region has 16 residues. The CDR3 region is CASSLAGTTNTGELFF. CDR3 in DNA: TGTGCCAGCAGCTTAGCCGGGACAACCAACACCGGGGAGCTGTTTTTT.

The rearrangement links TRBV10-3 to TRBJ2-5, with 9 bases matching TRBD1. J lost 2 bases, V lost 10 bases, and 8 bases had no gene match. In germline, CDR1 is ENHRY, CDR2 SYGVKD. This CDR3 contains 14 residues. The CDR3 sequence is CATGGQGSQETQYF. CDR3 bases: TGTGCCACCGGAGGACAGGGGTCGCAAGAGACCCAGTACTTC.

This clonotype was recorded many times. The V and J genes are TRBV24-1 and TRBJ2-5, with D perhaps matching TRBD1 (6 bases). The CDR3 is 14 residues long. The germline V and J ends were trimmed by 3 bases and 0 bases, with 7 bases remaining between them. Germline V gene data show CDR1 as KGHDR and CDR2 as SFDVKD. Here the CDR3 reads CATSDGQNQETQYF. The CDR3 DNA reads TGTGCCACCAGTGATGGACAGAACCAAGAGACCCAGTACTTC.

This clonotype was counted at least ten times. The CDR3 is CASSLDSFEAFF. CDR3 bases: TGTGCCAGCAGCTTAGATAGTTTTGAAGCTTTCTTT. The chain combines TRBV7-9 with TRBJ1-1; D call uncertain. This CDR3 has 12 amino acids. The germline V and J ends were trimmed by 1 base and 7 bases, with 7 bases remaining between them. The V gene's germline CDR1 is SEHNR and CDR2 FQNEAQ (reference sequence).

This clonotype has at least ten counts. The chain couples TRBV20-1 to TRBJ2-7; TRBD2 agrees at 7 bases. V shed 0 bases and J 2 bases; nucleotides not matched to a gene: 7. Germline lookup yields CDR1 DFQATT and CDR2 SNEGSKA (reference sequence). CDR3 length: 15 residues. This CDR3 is CSARDRTRSTYEQYF. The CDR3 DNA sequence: TGCAGTGCTAGAGATCGGACTAGGTCCACCTACGAGCAGTACTTC.

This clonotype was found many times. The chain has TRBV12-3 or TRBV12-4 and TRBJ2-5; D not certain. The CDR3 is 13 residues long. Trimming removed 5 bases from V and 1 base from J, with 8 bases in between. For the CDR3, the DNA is TGTGCCAGCAGTCCCCGGTTCCAAGAGACCCAGTACTTC. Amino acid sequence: CASSPRFQETQYF.

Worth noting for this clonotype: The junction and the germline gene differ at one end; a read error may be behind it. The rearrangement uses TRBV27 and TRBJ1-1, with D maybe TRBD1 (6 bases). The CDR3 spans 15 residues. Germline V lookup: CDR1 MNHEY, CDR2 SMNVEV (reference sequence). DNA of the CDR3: TGTGCCAGCAGATCGTACCCTACAGGGTACACTGAAGCTCTCTTT. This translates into CASRSYPTGYTEALF.